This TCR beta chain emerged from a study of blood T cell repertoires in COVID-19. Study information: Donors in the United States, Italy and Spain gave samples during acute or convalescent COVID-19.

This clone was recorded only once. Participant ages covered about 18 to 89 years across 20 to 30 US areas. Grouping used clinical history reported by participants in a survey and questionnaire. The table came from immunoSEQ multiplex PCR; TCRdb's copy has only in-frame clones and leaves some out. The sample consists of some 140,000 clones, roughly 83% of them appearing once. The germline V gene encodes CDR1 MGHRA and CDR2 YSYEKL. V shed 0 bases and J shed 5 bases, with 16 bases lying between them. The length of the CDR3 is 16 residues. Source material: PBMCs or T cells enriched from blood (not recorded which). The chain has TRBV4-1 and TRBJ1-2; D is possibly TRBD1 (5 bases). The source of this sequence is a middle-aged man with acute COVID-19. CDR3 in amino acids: CASSQDQLGARYGYTF. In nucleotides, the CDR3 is TGCGCCAGCAGCCAAGATCAGCTTGGGGCGCGGTATGGCTACACCTTC.